This T cell receptor (beta chain) came from a study of cytomegalovirus exposure and HLA in healthy donors. A few counts support this clone. No antigen is known for it. Broader study findings: Investigators reported 164 TCR beta chains as tied to cytomegalovirus. What TCR beta sequences reportedly achieved was accurate prediction of HLA-A and HLA-B alleles in most subjects. In a later analysis, productive TCRs from donors in an Asian-associated ancestry cluster reportedly carried fewer N-insertions than the cohort mean. Several of the most significant clusters were apparently associated with common viral pathogens in a later analysis.

The CDR3 has 12 residues. The V gene's germline CDR1 is MNHEY and CDR2 SVGAGI. Trimming shortened V by 9 bases and J by 2 bases, and 10 bases separated the two germline ends. Researchers ran the PCR with 60 Vbeta and 13 Jbeta primers. TCRdb's table, derived via immunoSEQ multiplex PCR, lists solely in-frame clones and lacks some. This table has 150,000 to 200,000 clones, 70% to 90% appearing once. The sequencing input was PBMCs. The chain employs TRBV6-5 and TRBJ1-1; tentatively, D is TRBD1 (5 bases). This clonotype was sampled from a man aged 18 to 30 in good health and CMV-seropositive. CDR3 sequence (DNA): TGTGCCAGTTCGACAGAAAACACTGAAGCTTTCTTT. This translates into CASSTENTEAFF.